This T cell receptor (beta chain) was sequenced in a study of blood T cell repertoires in COVID-19. Whole-study context: Samples taken during acute and convalescent COVID-19 were collected in the United States, Italy and Spain.

The V end lost 3 bases, the J end lost 2 bases, and 11 bases lay between the germline ends. CDR3 size: 15 residues. Per the germline V gene, CDR1 is MDHEN and CDR2 is SYDVKM. The method was immunoSEQ multiplex PCR; TCRdb's version includes in-frame clones alone and lacks a portion of them. The sample has about 430,000 clones, over 75% seen once. Sequencing input: PBMCs or T cells enriched from blood (not recorded which). The chain joins TRBV28 to TRBJ1-5; D is unresolved. The sequence was obtained from a woman aged 18-30 years who had been exposed to COVID-19. CDR3 protein: CASSFERLGNQPQHF. In DNA, the CDR3 is TGTGCCAGCAGTTTTGAGAGGCTCGGCAATCAGCCCCAGCATTTT.